Below are 8 T cell receptor beta chains sequenced from a single sample in a study of T cells after yellow fever vaccination. TCRdb re-called the 5' RACE reads through MiXCR, storing one row per CDR3 protein. The sample contains about 240,000 distinct CDR3 sequences, about 7% of which appear only once. The sequences come from CD4+ T cells sorted from PBMCs, collected 15 days after the yellow fever booster vaccination. The receptors come from a young man who received the YFV17D yellow fever vaccine.

This clonotype was found a few times. The genes are TRBV5-1 and TRBJ2-5, with a tentative D call TRBD2 (6 bases). Trimming took off 5 bases at V and 3 bases at J, with 11 bases between the two ends. Germline assignment: CDR1 SGHRS and CDR2 YFSETQ. The CDR3 covers 13 residues. The CDR3 loop reads CASSPGAEETQYF. The CDR3, as DNA: TGCGCCAGCAGTCCGGGAGCGGAAGAGACCCAGTACTTC.

This clonotype showed up just a few times. The chain links TRBV5-5 to TRBJ2-7; TRBD1 agrees at 8 bases. Trimming cost V 6 bases and J 2 bases; bases outside gene matches: 7. The length of the CDR3 is 14 residues. The germline V gene has CDR1 SGHKS and CDR2 YYEKEE (reference sequence). CDR3 bases: TGTGCCAGCACCCAGCCGGGACAGGCCTACGAGCAGTACTTC. It specifies CASTQPGQAYEQYF.

The sample holds a few counts of this clonotype. The rearrangement joins TRBV2 to TRBJ1-6, with 7 bases lining up with TRBD1. This CDR3 spans 16 amino acids. V shed 3 bases and J 9 bases; nucleotides not matched to a gene: 11. Germline V gene data show CDR1 as SNHLY and CDR2 as FYNNEI. CDR3 in amino acids: CASSESRGVNGSPLHF. CDR3 coding DNA: TGTGCCAGCAGTGAGAGCAGGGGGGTAAACGGTTCACCCCTCCACTTT.

In this sample, this clonotype turned up many times. The chain recombines TRBV29-1 with TRBJ2-4; 9 bases map to TRBD1. Germline V gene lookup returns CDR1 SQVTM and CDR2 ANQGSEA. V was clipped by 5 bases and J by 2 bases; unmatched bases: 7. The CDR3 is 15 residues long. DNA for the CDR3: TGCAGCGTTAAACAGGGGGCTAGTACCAAAAACATTCAGTACTTC. It translates to CSVKQGASTKNIQYF.

At least ten counts were recorded for this clonotype. The V gene is TRBV7-2, the J gene TRBJ2-3, with a weak D call TRBD2 (6 bases). V was cut by 0 bases and J by 2 bases, with 12 bases left in between. This CDR3 region has 16 residues. Per germline, CDR1 SGHTA and CDR2 FQGNSA. CDR3 sequence (DNA): TGTGCCAGCAGCTTAGCTAGCGGTGGCTCCACAGATACGCAGTATTTT. It specifies CASSLASGGSTDTQYF.

This clonotype has a handful of counts. The chain recombines TRBV6-5 with TRBJ2-7; 9 bases align to TRBD2. Germline V gives CDR1 MNHEY, CDR2 SVGAGI. After removal of 0 bases from V and 5 bases from J, the junction contained 8 bases not matched to a gene. The CDR3 is 16 amino acids. The CDR3 spells CASSYSVRGRDHEQYF. In DNA form, the CDR3 reads TGTGCCAGCAGTTACTCAGTGCGCGGGAGGGACCACGAGCAGTACTTC.

This chain connects TRBV3-1 to TRBJ2-3; a possible D gene is TRBD2 (6 bases). CDR3 length: 14 amino acids. The V end lost 1 base, the J end lost 7 bases, and 12 bases lay between the germline ends. CDR1 and CDR2 from the germline V gene are LGHDT and YNNKEL (reference sequence). For the CDR3, the DNA is TGTGCCAGCAGCCAAGCAAGGGACTCGTATACGCAGTATTTT. It specifies CASSQARDSYTQYF.

This clonotype was seen a handful of times. The chain combines TRBV27 with TRBJ1-1, with TRBD1 matching 10 bases. Germline-derived CDR1 and CDR2 are MNHEY and SMNVEV (reference sequence). The CDR3 has 15 amino acids. With V trimmed by 7 bases and J by 1 base, 6 bases remained unmatched. Here the CDR3 DNA reads TGTGCCAGCATGACAGGGGGCTTCAGGAACACTGAAGCTTTCTTT. Protein product: CASMTGGFRNTEAFF.